The rows below give T cell receptor beta chains drawn from one sample of a study of early T cells in non-severe SARS-CoV-2 infection. TCRdb redid the calling of the 5' RACE reads with MiXCR, one entry per CDR3 protein. The profile covers around 55,000 distinct CDR3 sequences, with around an eighth appearing a single time and 1.1% to 1.5% taken by the ten largest. Sample: whole blood. The receptors originated from an adult who was a healthcare worker with PCR-confirmed SARS-CoV-2 infection or an uninfected control (not recorded which). Both conserved end residues are part of each CDR3. A D gene is named only where the DNA matches it firmly. A clone size is listed for some rows: how often the clone was seen (once, few, many), or a class if it is expanded.

J gene: TRBJ1-1; V gene: TRBV27; clone size: many; D gene: -; CDR3 DNA: TGTGCCAGCAGTTCCTCTTTGAACACTGAAGCTTTCTTT; CDR3 protein: CASSSSLNTEAFF
J gene: TRBJ2-7; V gene: TRBV27; clone size: many; D gene: TRBD1; CDR3 DNA: TGTGCCAGCAGTCCCCATCCCGGGACAGGGGACTACGAGCAGTACTTC; CDR3 protein: CASSPHPGTGDYEQYF
J gene: TRBJ1-1; V gene: TRBV6-4; clone size: few; D gene: -; CDR3 DNA: TGTGCCAGCCCCCGCGGAGGGGCCAGCACTGAAGCTTTCTTT; CDR3 protein: CASPRGGASTEAFF
J gene: TRBJ2-2; V gene: TRBV9; clone size: -; D gene: TRBD2; CDR3 DNA: TGTGCCAGCAGCGTAGTAACTAGCGGGGCAGGGGAGCTGTTTTTT; CDR3 protein: CASSVVTSGAGELFF
J gene: TRBJ2-1; V gene: TRBV12-3/TRBV12-4; clone size: few; D gene: -; CDR3 DNA: TGTGCCAGCAGTTTCCAAGCCCCAGCGAATGAGCAGTTCTTC; CDR3 protein: CASSFQAPANEQFF
J gene: TRBJ1-2; V gene: TRBV5-6; clone size: few; D gene: TRBD1; CDR3 DNA: TGTGCCAGCAGCTTGCAGGGGGCGACTCCCTATGGCTACACCTTC; CDR3 protein: CASSLQGATPYGYTF
J gene: TRBJ1-6; V gene: TRBV9; clone size: -; D gene: -; CDR3 DNA: TGTGCCAGCAGCGTGACAGACGATTCACCCCTCCACTTT; CDR3 protein: CASSVTDDSPLHF
J gene: TRBJ2-3; V gene: TRBV11-2; clone size: few; D gene: -; CDR3 DNA: TGTGCCAGCAGCCCAGGAGGGGCCCTCACAGATACGCAGTATTTT; CDR3 protein: CASSPGGALTDTQYF
J gene: TRBJ2-1; V gene: TRBV7-2; clone size: few; D gene: -; CDR3 DNA: TGTGCCAGCAGCCTTCCGGGGGCCTACAATGAGCAGTTCTTC; CDR3 protein: CASSLPGAYNEQFF
J gene: TRBJ1-2; V gene: TRBV2; clone size: -; D gene: -; CDR3 DNA: TGTGCCAGCCAAGGGGGGAACTATGGCTACACCTTC; CDR3 protein: CASQGGNYGYTF
J gene: TRBJ2-2; V gene: TRBV15; clone size: few; D gene: TRBD2; CDR3 DNA: TGTGCCACCAGCAGAGAGGGACTAGCGTTCCCCGGGGAGCTGTTTTTT; CDR3 protein: CATSREGLAFPGELFF
J gene: TRBJ2-7; V gene: TRBV20-1; clone size: many; D gene: TRBD1; CDR3 DNA: TGCAGTGCTCGGGACAGGGGCTACGAGCAGTACTTC; CDR3 protein: CSARDRGYEQYF
J gene: TRBJ1-5; V gene: TRBV7-9; clone size: once; D gene: -; CDR3 DNA: TGTGCCAGCAGCCTACTTGGCAGGCTTATCAATCAGCCCCAGCATTTT; CDR3 protein: CASSLLGRLINQPQHF
J gene: TRBJ1-2; V gene: TRBV9; clone size: few; D gene: TRBD1; CDR3 DNA: TGTGCCAGCAGCCTGGGACAGGGGGTTAACTATGGCTACACCTTC; CDR3 protein: CASSLGQGVNYGYTF
J gene: TRBJ1-2; V gene: TRBV5-1; clone size: -; D gene: -; CDR3 DNA: TGCGTCAGCAGCTACCCCAGGGATTCGGATGGCTACACCTTC; CDR3 protein: CVSSYPRDSDGYTF
J gene: TRBJ2-3; V gene: TRBV11-2; clone size: few; D gene: -; CDR3 DNA: TGTGCCAGCAGCTTAGACTTGGTAGATACGCAGTATTTT; CDR3 protein: CASSLDLVDTQYF
J gene: TRBJ2-7; V gene: TRBV10-2; clone size: few; D gene: TRBD2; CDR3 DNA: TGCGCCAGCAGTGAGTCTTGGATAGCGGGGACGGGGGAGCAGTACTTC; CDR3 protein: CASSESWIAGTGEQYF
J gene: TRBJ2-2; V gene: TRBV4-3; clone size: -; D gene: -; CDR3 DNA: TGCGCCAGCAGCCAAACGGACATCGGCGGGGAGCTGTTTTTT; CDR3 protein: CASSQTDIGGELFF
J gene: TRBJ2-5; V gene: TRBV5-1; clone size: few; D gene: TRBD2; CDR3 DNA: TGCGCCAGCAGCACTAGCGGGGGGGCACAAGAGACCCAGTACTTC; CDR3 protein: CASSTSGGAQETQYF
J gene: TRBJ2-5; V gene: TRBV27; clone size: few; D gene: -; CDR3 DNA: TGTGCCAGCAGTAAACGGAGAGGAGAGACCCAGTACTTC; CDR3 protein: CASSKRRGETQYF
J gene: TRBJ1-1; V gene: TRBV20-1; clone size: -; D gene: TRBD1; CDR3 DNA: TGCAGTGCTAGAGACGCGACAGGGCGGGAAACTGAAGCTTTCTTT; CDR3 protein: CSARDATGRETEAFF
J gene: TRBJ1-6; V gene: TRBV12-3/TRBV12-4; clone size: few; D gene: -; CDR3 DNA: TGTGCCAGCAGTTTAAATCAGGGTTTTCCCCTCCACTTT; CDR3 protein: CASSLNQGFPLHF
J gene: TRBJ2-7; V gene: TRBV30; clone size: -; D gene: -; CDR3 DNA: TGTGCCTGGAGCTCGGGACTCGCCTACGAGCAGTACTTC; CDR3 protein: CAWSSGLAYEQYF
J gene: TRBJ2-1; V gene: TRBV7-8; clone size: -; D gene: -; CDR3 DNA: TGTGCCAGCAGCTTATTGAATCACGTACACACCAATGAGCAGTTCTTC; CDR3 protein: CASSLLNHVHTNEQFF
J gene: TRBJ2-3; V gene: TRBV2; clone size: many; D gene: TRBD2; CDR3 DNA: TGTGCCAGTTTAAGCGGGGGGGTCACAGATACGCAGTATTTT; CDR3 protein: CASLSGGVTDTQYF
J gene: TRBJ2-7; V gene: TRBV6-1; clone size: -; D gene: -; CDR3 DNA: TGTGCCAGCAGTGATAGGCAGGGGGGAGGAGAGCAGTACTTC; CDR3 protein: CASSDRQGGGEQYF
J gene: TRBJ2-3; V gene: TRBV7-9; clone size: many; D gene: TRBD2; CDR3 DNA: TGTGCCAGCAGGTACCCGGGGTCTAGCGGCCATCATACGCAGTATTTT; CDR3 protein: CASRYPGSSGHHTQYF
J gene: TRBJ2-7; V gene: TRBV14; clone size: -; D gene: TRBD1; CDR3 DNA: TGTGCCAGCAGCCAGCCCGGGACAGGGGCATCGGGGCAGTACTTC; CDR3 protein: CASSQPGTGASGQYF
J gene: TRBJ2-3; V gene: TRBV5-1; clone size: many; D gene: TRBD2; CDR3 DNA: TGCGCCAGCAGCCAGTTAGCGGGGGGGCTGGGAGATACGCAGTATTTT; CDR3 protein: CASSQLAGGLGDTQYF
J gene: TRBJ1-2; V gene: TRBV7-2; clone size: few; D gene: -; CDR3 DNA: TGTGCCAGCAGCGTTCAATCTTTAGCTAACTATGGCTACACCTTC; CDR3 protein: CASSVQSLANYGYTF
J gene: TRBJ1-3; V gene: TRBV10-3; clone size: many; D gene: -; CDR3 DNA: TGTGCCACCAGAGCCGGCTTGACTGGAAACACCATATATTTT; CDR3 protein: CATRAGLTGNTIYF
J gene: TRBJ1-3; V gene: TRBV29-1; clone size: few; D gene: -; CDR3 DNA: TGCAGCGTCGCAGATTACTTCTCTGGAAACACCATATATTTT; CDR3 protein: CSVADYFSGNTIYF
J gene: TRBJ2-1; V gene: TRBV12-3/TRBV12-4; clone size: few; D gene: TRBD2; CDR3 DNA: TGTGCCAGCAGTTTAAGGGGCAGCGGGAGGGATGAGCAGTTCTTC; CDR3 protein: CASSLRGSGRDEQFF
J gene: TRBJ1-1; V gene: TRBV20-1; clone size: few; D gene: TRBD1; CDR3 DNA: TGCAGTGTTAAAACAGGGGACACTGAAGCTTTCTTT; CDR3 protein: CSVKTGDTEAFF
J gene: TRBJ1-2; V gene: TRBV20-1; clone size: once; D gene: -; CDR3 DNA: TGCAGTGCTAGGACCCGGGGGGCAAACCGAACCGTCACGGGCTATGGCTACACCTTC; CDR3 protein: CSARTRGANRTVTGYGYTF
J gene: TRBJ2-7; V gene: TRBV5-1; clone size: -; D gene: TRBD1; CDR3 DNA: TGCGCCAGCAGCTCCGGACAGGCTACCTACGAGCAGTACTTC; CDR3 protein: CASSSGQATYEQYF
J gene: TRBJ2-2; V gene: TRBV7-9; clone size: -; D gene: TRBD1; CDR3 DNA: TGTGCCAGCAGGCCCACAGGGGGCGTGAACACCGGGGAGCTGTTTTTT; CDR3 protein: CASRPTGGVNTGELFF
J gene: TRBJ2-7; V gene: TRBV3-1; clone size: -; D gene: TRBD2; CDR3 DNA: TGTGCCAGCAGCCCAGGACTAGCGGGCTTCGAGCAGTACTTC; CDR3 protein: CASSPGLAGFEQYF
J gene: TRBJ1-5; V gene: TRBV28; clone size: -; D gene: -; CDR3 DNA: TGTGCCAGCTGTTCTCCCCCCAGCAATCAGCCCCAGCATTTT; CDR3 protein: CASCSPPSNQPQHF
J gene: TRBJ1-2; V gene: TRBV6-5; clone size: few; D gene: -; CDR3 DNA: TGTGCCAGCAGTTCTGGGGGAATGACAGCTTTATATGGCTACACCTTC; CDR3 protein: CASSSGGMTALYGYTF
J gene: TRBJ2-1; V gene: TRBV2; clone size: many; D gene: -; CDR3 DNA: TGTGCCAGCAGTGCGGAGTTTGAGCAGTTCTTC; CDR3 protein: CASSAEFEQFF
J gene: TRBJ2-5; V gene: TRBV11-2; clone size: -; D gene: TRBD2; CDR3 DNA: TGTGCCAGCAGTCCGCTAGCGGTCGGAGAGACCCAGTACTTC; CDR3 protein: CASSPLAVGETQYF
J gene: TRBJ2-3; V gene: TRBV19; clone size: few; D gene: -; CDR3 DNA: TGTGCCAGTATCCCCGGACGGAATACGCAGTATTTT; CDR3 protein: CASIPGRNTQYF
J gene: TRBJ1-6; V gene: TRBV13; clone size: -; D gene: -; CDR3 DNA: TGTGCCAGCAGCTTAGCCAACCGCGGGACATTCTATTCACCCCTCCACTTT; CDR3 protein: CASSLANRGTFYSPLHF
J gene: TRBJ2-1; V gene: TRBV12-3/TRBV12-4; clone size: many; D gene: TRBD2; CDR3 DNA: TGTGCCAGCAGCGGACTAGCGGGGGGGTGGAATGAGCAGTTCTTC; CDR3 protein: CASSGLAGGWNEQFF
J gene: TRBJ2-7; V gene: TRBV7-2; clone size: many; D gene: -; CDR3 DNA: TGTGCCAGCAGCCGGAGCTCCTACGAGCAGTACTTC; CDR3 protein: CASSRSSYEQYF
J gene: TRBJ2-5; V gene: TRBV3-1; clone size: few; D gene: TRBD1; CDR3 DNA: TGTGCCAGCAGCCAAGAGGGACAGGGGGTGCCCGGGCAGTACTTC; CDR3 protein: CASSQEGQGVPGQYF
J gene: TRBJ1-2; V gene: TRBV29-1; clone size: many; D gene: -; CDR3 DNA: TGCAGCGTTGAAGTACGGAATGGCTACACCTTC; CDR3 protein: CSVEVRNGYTF
J gene: TRBJ1-2; V gene: TRBV15; clone size: -; D gene: -; CDR3 DNA: TGTGCCACCAGCATGCTGGACTGGACTGGAGGCTACACCTTC; CDR3 protein: CATSMLDWTGGYTF
J gene: TRBJ2-7; V gene: TRBV27; clone size: few; D gene: TRBD1; CDR3 DNA: TGTGCCAGCAGTGCCGACAGGGGGCGGACCTACGAGCAGTACTTC; CDR3 protein: CASSADRGRTYEQYF
J gene: TRBJ1-1; V gene: TRBV27; clone size: -; D gene: -; CDR3 DNA: TGTGCCAGCAGTGTCACTCAGGGTGGAATCACTGAAGCTTTCTTT; CDR3 protein: CASSVTQGGITEAFF
J gene: TRBJ2-2; V gene: TRBV7-3; clone size: few; D gene: -; CDR3 DNA: TGTGCCAGCAGCTTAATGGGTTCGCGGAGGAACACCGGGGAGCTGTTTTTT; CDR3 protein: CASSLMGSRRNTGELFF
J gene: TRBJ2-7; V gene: TRBV6-6; clone size: few; D gene: -; CDR3 DNA: TGTGCCAGCAGCCCCACCCGGGGGTGGGCGTACGAGCAGTACTTC; CDR3 protein: CASSPTRGWAYEQYF
J gene: TRBJ1-5; V gene: TRBV11-2; clone size: many; D gene: -; CDR3 DNA: TGTGCCAGCAGCTTAGATCTGGGGAACAATCAGCCCCAGCATTTT; CDR3 protein: CASSLDLGNNQPQHF
J gene: TRBJ1-6; V gene: TRBV5-1; clone size: few; D gene: -; CDR3 DNA: TGCGCCAGCAGCTTGGGGCAGGGTGGCTCACCCCTCCACTTT; CDR3 protein: CASSLGQGGSPLHF
J gene: TRBJ2-7; V gene: TRBV6-5; clone size: -; D gene: -; CDR3 DNA: TGTGCCAGCAGTTACGTTATTAGCGGCAGCTCCTACGAGCAGTACTTC; CDR3 protein: CASSYVISGSSYEQYF
J gene: TRBJ1-1; V gene: TRBV15; clone size: few; D gene: -; CDR3 DNA: TGTGCCACCAGCAGAGATCACCGGGAGGAGAACACTGAAGCTTTCTTT; CDR3 protein: CATSRDHREENTEAFF
J gene: TRBJ2-2; V gene: TRBV10-1; clone size: -; D gene: -; CDR3 DNA: TGCGCCAGCAGCGACTTAACGACAAGCAATACCGGGGAGCTGTTTTTT; CDR3 protein: CASSDLTTSNTGELFF